Detailed here is one T cell receptor (beta chain). No antigen is known for it. This specimen comes from a study of a mutant IDH1 vaccine in newly diagnosed glioma. Study-level points and caveats: Pseudoprogression appeared unlinked to shifts in leading peripheral T cell clonotypes.

Time point: week 5, during vaccination. Vaccinated patients received 300 ug of mutant IDH1 20-mer peptide per dose, with topical imiquimod. The CDR3 loop spans 15 amino acids. The V and J ends lost 4 bases and 0 bases respectively, with 8 bases between them. Per the germline V gene, CDR1 is SGHDT and CDR2 is YYEEEE. This table comes from immunoSEQ multiplex PCR, and its TCRdb copy is limited to in-frame clones, with some not included. The repertoire consists of some 38,000 clones, with approximately 78% occurring once and the leading ten covering 5.5%. The rearrangement links TRBV5-6 to TRBJ2-6, with D unresolved. This TCR was sampled from a middle-aged man with glioma. The sequencing used PBMCs, collected from a glioma patient whose treatment included an IDH1 peptide vaccine. CDR3 loop: CASSDTSSGANVLTF. The CDR3 nucleotides read TGTGCCAGCAGCGACACCAGCTCTGGGGCCAACGTCCTGACTTTC.